What follows is one T cell receptor beta chain and its context. This clonotype was detected many times. The antigen it recognizes is unknown. Per-nucleotide qualities are absent, and no much larger clonotype sits a single base away. From cysteine to phenylalanine, the CDR3 is 17 amino acids long. Just the 51-base CDR3 DNA is kept, in frame starting at base 1. V loses 2 bases of germline sequence and J loses 3 bases, and the interval between the two ends is 16 bases. CDR1 and CDR2 (MNHNS, SASEGT) derive from the germline V gene. Systemically healthy Caucasian individuals from Russia, around 38 in total and aged about 6 to 95 years, were included as donors. Each donor gave ten milliliters of peripheral blood, drawn into EDTA-treated Vacutainer tubes. Ficoll-Paque density-gradient centrifugation was used to isolate PBMCs, with at least 6.5 million per sample. Trizol reagent was used to extract total RNA from PBMCs, with at least 5.5 micrograms per sample. Naive CD45RAhigh/CD27high T cell percentages were measured by flow cytometry on a PBMC aliquot from every donor.

The sample comes from a study of blood T cells in healthy people across ages (dated by TCRdb to between 2015 and 2016). Background for the entire study: In model experiments, template switching captured about one uniquely barcoded TCR beta cDNA molecule for every two T cells. To avoid experimental bias, donors of different ages were distributed randomly across sequencing lanes. The donors were divided into four age groups: young (average about 16 years), middle-aged (approximately 41), aged (62) and long-lived (about 90). Using the same blood draw, the study looked at two additional independent replicas of 1 million unique cDNA reads for two donors, one aged 18 to 29 and the other aged 80 or older. To track age-related changes in TCR beta repertoire diversity, the study relied on deep sequencing normalized with unique cDNA molecular identifiers.

Library preparation employed 5' RACE. These reads were obtained on an Illumina HiSeq 2500. The second PCR ran for roughly 7 to 12 cycles and used a J-beta primer mix along with a sample-barcoded 5' primer. Each TCR beta cDNA molecule received a unique molecular identifier from a template-switch 5' adaptor carrying 12 random nucleotides. Each sample yielded at least 2.5 million CDR3-containing paired-end reads. The Mint cDNA synthesis kit, primed by a TRBC-specific oligonucleotide, was used to synthesize first-strand cDNA from all RNA. All cDNA was treated with uracil-DNA glycosylase and then went through a first 18-cycle PCR with the universal primers M1SS and BC2_uni_R. In the paper's pipeline: Each sample was normalized by randomly selecting 1 million high-quality reads, each carrying a distinct molecular identifier. Instead of being binned into consensus sequences, reads with shared molecular identifiers were discarded. MiTCR, set to a Q25 quality threshold and the strictest error-elimination algorithm, was used for CDR3 identification, clonotype clustering and error correction. A nonparametric unseen species model with Euler transformation was used to estimate lower-bound total TCR beta diversity. The raw public reads went through TCRdb reprocessing: fastp at Q25, MiXCR clone calling, in-frame beta chains kept. Rows are unified per CDR3 protein, each entry keeping the most common DNA and genes. The V and J calls, along with clone size, are taken from TCRdb and not from the paper's own processing. The sample table contains some 290,000 distinct CDR3 sequences; only one count was recorded for about 25% of them. The top ten clones comprise approximately 28% of the sample.

Points the paper makes about the study in general: There was a strong correlation between observed TCR beta diversity and the percentage of naive T cells measured by flow cytometry. The long-lived group showed more naive CD4+ T cells, fewer expanded clones and increased TCR diversity than the aged group, suggesting age selection. Bulk unsorted PBMC profiling prevented conclusive comparison of naive and antigen-experienced compartments. Because donor CMV infection status was unknown, age-related changes in expanded clonotypes were potentially confounded. Estimates of total diversity from one million sequenced T cells were regarded as lower bounds and underestimates. Observed TCR beta diversity per million T cells fell roughly linearly with age, and a significant reduction was already apparent by age roughly 40.

Sequencing was performed on blood. The chain employs TRBV6-1 and TRBJ1-4, and TRBD1 may be the D gene, going by 5 matching bases. This receptor was taken from a woman aged 65 to 85 in good health. The CDR3 sequence is CASSEPGRGRSNEKLFF. The base sequence is TGTGCCAGCAGTGAACCAGGGCGGGGACGGTCTAATGAAAAACTGTTTTTT.